This T cell receptor (beta chain) was sequenced in a study of cytomegalovirus exposure and HLA in healthy donors. Amplification used 60 Vbeta primers and 13 Jbeta primers. Generated by immunoSEQ multiplex PCR, the TCRdb table keeps only in-frame clones and is missing some. The table lists roughly 130,000 clones, 74% of them singletons. This clone was recorded a few times. Other DNA sequences in this specimen translate into the identical CDR3. CDR3 length equals 13 residues. From germline, CDR1 is SQVTM and CDR2 ANQGSEA. Trimming cost V 4 bases and J 0 bases, with 8 bases left between them. Sequenced sample: PBMCs. This clonotype originated in a woman between 50 and 59 years old in good health and CMV-seropositive. The chain uses TRBV29-1 and TRBJ2-3, with unresolved D. The CDR3 spells CSVAGASTDTQYF. CDR3 in DNA: TGCAGCGTTGCGGGTGCTAGCACAGATACGCAGTATTTT.